Listed here are 28 T cell receptor beta chains from one sample, sequenced in a study of blood T cell repertoires in COVID-19. The repertoire was sequenced with immunoSEQ multiplex PCR; TCRdb's copy has only in-frame clones and lacks some. The sample consists of 150,000 to 200,000 clones, around 83% of them appearing once. Sample: peripheral blood. The source is a man between 18 and 35 years old with acute or convalescent COVID-19.

This chain links TRBV6-5 with TRBJ1-1; TRBD1 agrees at 7 bases. The CDR3 length is 14 residues. V trimming: 2 bases; J trimming: 5 bases; junction bases outside the gene matches: 5. The germline V gene encodes CDR1 MNHEY and CDR2 SVGAGI. The CDR3 region has the DNA TGTGCCAGCAGTTACCACAGGGGAAAGACTGAAGCTTTCTTT. It codes for CASSYHRGKTEAFF.

The chain is built from TRBV3-1 (or the pseudogene TRBV3-2) and TRBJ1-5; 7 positions match TRBD1. The CDR3 has 16 residues. V was clipped by 3 bases and J by 2 bases; unmatched bases: 7. The V gene's germline CDR1 is LGHDT and CDR2 YNNKEL (reference sequence). The CDR3 region is CASSQASTGGNQPQHF. The CDR3 DNA reads TGTGCCAGCAGCCAGGCATCCACAGGGGGCAATCAGCCCCAGCATTTT.

The rearrangement joins TRBV11-2 to TRBJ2-3; 8 positions match TRBD2. With V trimmed by 1 base and J by 7 bases, 13 bases remained unmatched. Germline values: CDR1 SGHAT, CDR2 FQNNGV. This CDR3 region has 17 residues. In nucleotides, the CDR3 is TGTGCCAGCAGCTTAGTGGGTCGCGGACTAGCATCAAATACGCAGTATTTT. Protein product: CASSLVGRGLASNTQYF.

The chain links TRBV21-1 to TRBJ2-7; the table's D call TRBD1 went unverified against the DNA. TRBV21-1 is annotated as a pseudogene. CDR3 length: 18 residues. The CDR3 DNA follows: TGTGCCAGCAGCAACGTACTAGAGACAGGGGACAACTCCTACGAGCAGTACGTC. Its protein product is CASSNVLETGDNSYEQYV.

V gene TRBV6-5 combines with J gene TRBJ2-7; 9 nucleotides match TRBD1. Germline V lookup: CDR1 MNHEY, CDR2 SVGAGI. V dropped 5 bases and J dropped 5; count of bases not matched to a gene: 7. There are 14 residues in the CDR3. The CDR3 sequence is CASSRGQGVNEQYF. DNA for the CDR3: TGTGCCAGCAGTAGGGGACAGGGTGTCAACGAGCAGTACTTC.

This chain links TRBV10-3 with TRBJ2-5, with D possibly TRBD1 on 5 matching bases. CDR3 length: 14 residues. V was shortened by 10 bases and J by 1 base, with 16 bases between the two germline ends. The germline V gene has CDR1 ENHRY and CDR2 SYGVKD. CDR3: CATKQGILQETQYF. The CDR3, as DNA: TGTGCCACCAAGCAGGGAATTCTCCAAGAGACCCAGTACTTC.

As DNA, the CDR3 is TGTGCCAGTAGGGGACAGGGCCTCTCTGGAAACACCATATATTTT. It yields the protein CASRGQGLSGNTIYF. The rearrangement links TRBV19 to TRBJ1-3, with TRBD1 matching over 9 bases. Germline loops: CDR1 LNHDA, CDR2 SQIVND (reference sequence). Trimming removed 6 bases from V and 0 bases from J; junction bases left unmatched: 3. The CDR3 sequence is 15 residues long.

The gene calls are TRBV5-1 and TRBJ1-1; 8 bases align to TRBD1. CDR1 is SGHRS, CDR2 YFSETQ, per germline. The CDR3 runs to 16 residues. V gave up 0 bases and J gave up 6 bases; unmatched junction bases: 10. CDR3 region: CASSLVSGGVISEAFF. Here the CDR3 DNA reads TGCGCCAGCAGCTTGGTATCAGGGGGCGTTATCTCTGAAGCTTTCTTT. Variable domain in full (rest from reference TRBV5-1 and TRBJ1-1): KAGVTQTPRYLIKTRGQQVTLSCSPISGHRSVSWYQQTPGQGLQFLFEYFSETQRNKGNFPGRFSGRQFSNSRSEMNVSTLELGDSALYLCASSLVSGGVISEAFFGQGTRLTVV.

The CDR3 reads CASSQRLAGTYEQYF. The CDR3 region has the DNA TGCGCCAGCAGCCAAAGACTAGCGGGGACCTACGAGCAGTACTTC. The chain employs TRBV4-1 and TRBJ2-7; 11 bases fit TRBD2. Germline V lookup: CDR1 MGHRA, CDR2 YSYEKL. The J segment lost 2 bases and the V segment lost 2 bases, leaving 2 bases of the junction unmatched. The CDR3 has 15 residues.

This rearrangement joins TRBV5-1 to TRBJ1-2, with D perhaps matching TRBD1 (6 bases). CDR1 and CDR2 from the germline V gene are SGHRS and YFSETQ. The CDR3 is 15 residues long. V was shortened by 3 bases and J by 5 bases, with 17 bases between the two germline ends. For the CDR3, the DNA is TGCGCCAGCAGCTCACTACAGGGCCTGGAATATGGCTACACCTTC. Protein sequence: CASSSLQGLEYGYTF. Variable domain in full (rest from reference TRBV5-1 and TRBJ1-2): KAGVTQTPRYLIKTRGQQVTLSCSPISGHRSVSWYQQTPGQGLQFLFEYFSETQRNKGNFPGRFSGRQFSNSRSEMNVSTLELGDSALYLCASSSLQGLEYGYTFGSGTRLTVV.

This chain joins TRBV30 and TRBJ1-2, with a possible D match to TRBD1 (5 bases). The CDR3 extends over 13 amino acids. CDR1 and CDR2 (germline): GTSNPN, SVGIG (reference sequence). V was shortened by 4 bases and J by 3 bases, with 12 bases between the two germline ends. CDR3 loop: CAWTAGTDYGYTF. The CDR3 DNA sequence: TGTGCCTGGACGGCAGGGACTGACTATGGCTACACCTTC.

This chain links TRBV30 with TRBJ2-6, with 8 bases aligning to TRBD1. Trimming removed 0 bases from V and 2 bases from J; junction bases left unmatched: 12. Germline V CDR1 and CDR2: GTSNPN, SVGIG (reference sequence). The CDR3 has 19 residues. The CDR3 is CAWSVFRGRPGPGANVLTF. The CDR3 DNA reads TGTGCCTGGAGTGTCTTCAGGGGGCGCCCGGGACCTGGGGCCAACGTCCTGACTTTC.

Here the CDR3 reads CASSEQGTQETQYF. In DNA form, the CDR3 reads TGTGCCAGCAGCGAACAGGGGACCCAAGAGACCCAGTACTTC. The chain employs TRBV7-3 and TRBJ2-5, with 7 bases identical to TRBD1. The V gene's germline CDR1 is SGHTA and CDR2 FQGTGA. The CDR3 is 14 residues long. V lost 5 bases and J lost 1; bases outside the gene matches: 4. The whole variable domain, remainder taken from reference TRBV7-3 and TRBJ2-5, is GAGVSQTPSNKVTEKGKYVELRCDPISGHTALYWYRQSLGQGPEFLIYFQGTGAADDSGLPNDRFFAVRPEGSVSTLKIQRTERGDSAVYLCASSEQGTQETQYFGPGTRLLVL.

The rearrangement links TRBV14 to TRBJ2-1, with unresolved D. In germline, CDR1 is SGHDN, CDR2 FVKESK. The CDR3 runs to 13 residues. V lost 3 bases to trimming and J lost 6 bases, with 9 bases between them. The CDR3 region has the DNA TGTGCCAGCAGCCAGGGCCTCATCAATGAGCAGTTCTTC. Translation gives CASSQGLINEQFF.

This chain joins TRBV5-1 and TRBJ2-3, with 7 positions matching TRBD1. The germline CDR1 and CDR2 sequences are SGHRS and YFSETQ. V was pared by 2 bases and J by 2 bases, with 5 bases of the junction left unmatched. This CDR3 is 15 amino acids long. Written as DNA, the CDR3 is TGCGCCAGCAGCTTAGACAGGGCCTTCACAGATACGCAGTATTTT. It translates to CASSLDRAFTDTQYF.

The chain has TRBV28 and TRBJ1-5; 12 bases are a match to TRBD1. Trimming removed 2 bases from V and 6 bases from J; junction bases left unmatched: 2. Germline CDR1 MDHEN, CDR2 SYDVKM. This CDR3 contains 15 residues. The CDR3: CASSLGDRGLQPQHF. Written as DNA, the CDR3 is TGTGCCAGCAGTTTAGGGGACAGGGGGCTTCAGCCCCAGCATTTT.

The chain recombines TRBV30 with TRBJ1-1; the D gene is possibly TRBD1 (5 bases). V lost 4 bases and J 4 bases, leaving 10 bases between the germline ends. The CDR3 runs 12 residues. CDR1 GTSNPN and CDR2 SVGIG come from the germline V gene (reference sequence). This CDR3 reads CAWTTGGTEAFF. The DNA of the CDR3 is TGTGCCTGGACAACAGGCGGCACTGAAGCTTTCTTT.

The V gene is TRBV27, the J gene TRBJ1-1; 9 nucleotides match TRBD1. Unmatched junction bases numbered 12, after V lost 7 bases and J lost 0 bases. Germline CDR1 is MNHEY and CDR2 is SMNVEV (reference sequence). The CDR3 length is 17 residues. As DNA, the CDR3 is TGTGCCAGCACCCCCACTCGAGGGACAGGGCTGAACACTGAAGCTTTCTTT. Encoded protein: CASTPTRGTGLNTEAFF.

V is TRBV7-9 and J is TRBJ2-1, with 11 bases that match TRBD2. The CDR3 spans 14 residues. In germline, CDR1 is SEHNR, CDR2 FQNEAQ (reference sequence). V shed 7 bases, J shed 4 bases, and the junction held 3 bases outside the gene matches. The CDR3 DNA follows: TGTGCCAGCACCTGGACTAGCGGGTACAATGAGCAGTTCTTC. It yields the protein CASTWTSGYNEQFF.

This clone was seen once. V is TRBV5-1 and J is TRBJ1-1, with no clear D. Trimming cost V 0 bases and J 4 bases, with 10 bases left between them. The CDR3 loop spans 14 amino acids. Germline loops: CDR1 SGHRS, CDR2 YFSETQ. The CDR3: CASSLATGVTEAFF. CDR3 coding DNA: TGCGCCAGCAGCTTGGCCACCGGGGTCACTGAAGCTTTCTTT.

The chain combines TRBV5-5 with TRBJ2-7; 11 bases align to TRBD1. Unmatched junction bases numbered 4, after V lost 4 bases and J lost 4 bases. The CDR3 runs 14 residues. Germline V gives CDR1 SGHKS, CDR2 YYEKEE (reference sequence). The CDR3 bases are TGTGCCAGCAGCGACCGGGACAGGGGGTACGAGCAGTACGTC. Translated: CASSDRDRGYEQYV.

The chain uses TRBV9 and TRBJ1-3; TRBD1 might be the D (6 bases). The CDR3 is 16 residues long. The ends were cut back, 0 bases at V and 0 bases at J, with 10 bases in the middle. Germline-derived CDR1 and CDR2 are SGDLS and YYNGEE. CDR3 region: CASSVATDSSGNTIYF. The CDR3 DNA reads as TGTGCCAGCAGCGTAGCTACGGACAGCTCTGGAAACACCATATATTTT.

This CDR3 is CASSAPPGITEAFF. The CDR3 nucleotides are TGTGCCAGCAGTGCCCCCCCAGGGATCACTGAAGCTTTCTTT. This rearrangement joins TRBV2 to TRBJ1-1; a weak D match, TRBD1 (5 bases). Germline V gene lookup returns CDR1 SNHLY and CDR2 FYNNEI. This CDR3 is 14 amino acids long. V was clipped by 4 bases and J by 4 bases, with 13 bases between them.

The chain links TRBV9 to TRBJ2-2; 9 bases are a match to TRBD1. V dropped 4 bases and J dropped 7; count of bases not matched to a gene: 5. Germline loops: CDR1 SGDLS, CDR2 YYNGEE. The length of the CDR3 is 14 residues. CDR3 bases: TGTGCCAGCAGCACAGGGGGCGTGATCGGGGAGCTGTTTTTT. Protein product: CASSTGGVIGELFF.

V is TRBV7-2 and J is TRBJ1-3; D is possibly TRBD1 (5 bases). The CDR3 extends over 14 amino acids. V lost 3 bases to trimming and J lost 4 bases, with 10 bases between them. CDR1 is SGHTA, CDR2 FQGNSA, per germline. CDR3 bases: TGTGCCAGCAGCTTCCCGGGACTGGGAAACACCATATATTTT. This sequence encodes CASSFPGLGNTIYF. The full variable domain, rest sourced from reference TRBV7-2 and TRBJ1-3, is GAGVSQSPSNKVTEKGKDVELRCDPISGHTALYWYRQSLGQGLEFLIYFQGNSAPDKSGLPSDRFSAERTGGSVSTLTIQRTQQEDSAVYLCASSFPGLGNTIYFGEGSWLTVV.

This clone came up a few times. V is TRBV6-5 and J is TRBJ1-1, with a possible D match to TRBD1 (5 bases). The CDR3 runs 16 residues. V was cut by 2 bases and J by 2 bases, with 15 bases left in between. Germline assignment: CDR1 MNHEY and CDR2 SVGAGI. CDR3 residues: CASSYRPTAINTEAFF. The CDR3 DNA is TGTGCCAGCAGTTACCGTCCGACAGCGATCAACACTGAAGCTTTCTTT.

The rearrangement links TRBV10-3 to TRBJ1-2; 8 bases align to TRBD1. The CDR3 contains 13 residues. V trimming: 7 bases; J trimming: 3 bases; junction bases outside the gene matches: 4. CDR1 and CDR2 from the germline V gene are ENHRY and SYGVKD. As DNA, the CDR3 is TGTGCCATCACAGGACAGGGTGACTATGGCTACACCTTC. This encodes CAITGQGDYGYTF.

The gene calls are TRBV18 and TRBJ1-1; 7 positions agree with TRBD1. The CDR3 extends over 14 amino acids. Germline trimming cut 3 bases from V and 0 bases from J; bases unmatched to any gene: 1. From germline, CDR1 is KGHSH and CDR2 LQKENI. CDR3 sequence (DNA): TGTGCCAGCTCACCGACAGGGCTGAACACTGAAGCTTTCTTT. It encodes CASSPTGLNTEAFF.